Here is one T cell receptor (beta chain) with its context. Its antigen is not yet known. No much larger clone is present one base from it, and per-base qualities are unavailable. The record originates from a study of shared clonotypes between healthy human individuals (dated by TCRdb to the early 2020s). Context from the whole study: Three men and a couple of women, aged 18 to 49 years, made up the cohort. Per donor, three plates each were used for CD4 naive and CD4 memory, two for CD8 naive, and one for CD8 memory. The study deeply sequenced blood TCR repertoires of five healthy adults to estimate repertoire size and the extent of clonotype sharing between individuals. Different laboratories and diverse techniques were used to prepare libraries and sequence TCR repertoires, to increase sequencing depth and limit assay-specific biases. Each donor's leukapheresis produced roughly between about 0.8 and 10 billion PBMCs.

The donors were healthy, HIV-negative adults who had no recently reported acute infections or vaccinations. Only Caucasian adults living in Nashville, Tennessee, USA were represented among the donors. Magnetic negative selection was used to enrich CD4+ T cells, after which naive cells were positively selected on CD45RA and the negative fraction became the memory subset. Blood was obtained by leukapheresis, after which PBMCs were separated by Ficoll-Histopaque density gradient centrifugation and cryopreserved in liquid nitrogen vapor phase. Analytical flow cytometry was used to check the purity and quantity of every magnetically sorted T cell population. Each sorted fraction had its genomic DNA isolated and then quantified by UV absorbance on a Nanodrop 2000c. The study at large found these results: Based on pairwise subsampling, the degree of clonotype sharing among donors was expected to be affected by sequencing depth. Sampling was restricted to blood, and TCR repertoires in tissues likely differ from the TCR repertoires found in blood. Higher generation probabilities were observed for clonotypes shared by all four sorted-subset donors than for non-shared clonotypes. Even with the large sequencing depth, rarefaction of the sorted-subset datasets indicated that sequencing was incomplete. Across a few donors, about 5.2% of naive CD4, approximately 3.6% of naive CD8, 2.3% of memory CD4, and 0.4% to 0.45% of memory CD8 clonotypes were shared. Naive subsets generally had larger estimated clonotype richness than memory subsets did. The small number of donors limited the genetic and exposure-history diversity represented.

Using the deep immunoSEQ assay, TCR CDR3 regions were amplified from genomic DNA by multiplex PCR. For each cell subset, the extracted genomic DNA was distributed evenly across all wells of several immunoSEQ 96-well plates, and each plate served as one replicate. For sorted subsets, roughly 200 ng of genomic DNA, equivalent to some 33,000 T cell genomes, went into each replicate PCR. Purified libraries were quantified with a Qubit 3.0 fluorometer, sized on a Bioanalyzer 2100, and re-quantified with the KAPA Library Quantification kit. Every immunoSEQ 96-well plate was sequenced on a dedicated single-read 150-cycle Illumina NextSeq 550 flow cell. In the source study's methods: Because the immunoSEQ output held only junctional sequences and lacked quality scores, the filtering could not match the filtering applied to full-length reads. To assign V/J genes and CDR3, sequences were annotated using PyIR, a Python wrapper for IgBLAST v1.9, with IMGT germline references. Reads with weak V/J assignments (E-value above 1e-6), missing CDR3, stop codons, out-of-frame junctions, or ambiguous translated residues were removed. V3J clonotypes were defined by identical inferred V gene, J gene, and CDR3 amino acid sequence. Percentage overlap between repertoires was calculated by dividing the number of shared unique clonotypes by the size of the smaller repertoire. Repertoire richness was assessed with RTK rarefaction, the Chao1 estimator, and Recon v2.1 estimates of unobserved clonotypes. OLGA was used to compute generation probabilities for all TCRbeta clonotypes that the gDNA method yielded from several donors. Sourced from immuneACCESS, this table was stored by TCRdb with only in-frame sequences that have V and J called. A share of the clones is absent; for the studies checked, an unresolved V gene accounts for under half, and the remainder has no known explanation. V and J calls plus clone size are reproduced from that table; the DNA served to infer D and trimming. In this sample the table shows about 1.5 million clones, about 96% of which occur a single time. The ten largest account for over 1% of the sample.

The specimen was naive CD4+ T cells sorted from blood. The cell subset or site label for this specimen denotes: CD45RA+ positively selected. The TCR comes from a man aged 25 to 45 in good health.

The CDR3 has the sequence CASSNRGQGILETQYF. The sequence in DNA is TGTGCCAGCAGCAACCGCGGACAGGGTATTTTGGAGACCCAGTACTTC. The chain was built from TRBV5-4 and TRBJ2-5; 8 central bases correspond to TRBD1. The V end gives up 4 bases and the J end 5 bases, leaving 13 bases in the junction not matched to a gene. Including the terminal cysteine and phenylalanine, the CDR3 comprises 16 residues. The sequence is cut down to CDR3 DNA, 48 bases in frame from base 1. CDR1 SGHNT and CDR2 YYREEE were looked up in the germline V gene (reference sequence).